The rows below give T cell receptor beta chains drawn from one sample of a study of vaccination and CD4 T cells after COVID-19. Via MiXCR, TCRdb re-called the PCR reads, giving one row per CDR3 protein. Of some 18,000 distinct CDR3 sequences listed, under 60% are singletons. For these TCRs, the target antigens are not known. Sequencing input: CD4+ T cells from blood, cultured in vitro. These receptors came from a human donor who had recovered from COVID-19. Both conserved end residues are part of each CDR3. Fields, in order: J gene, D gene, clone size, V gene, CDR3 protein, CDR3 DNA. D genes are given only for firm matches. Not every row has a clone size; where given, it reads once, few, many or a size class.

>TRBJ1-5|-|few|TRBV2
CASSAGATSNQPQHF
TGTGCCAGCTCGGCAGGGGCGACAAGCAATCAGCCCCAGCATTTT
>TRBJ1-2|TRBD1|-|TRBV6-1
CASSATGEDGYTF
TGTGCCAGCAGCGCGACAGGGGAGGATGGCTACACCTTC
>TRBJ1-2|TRBD1|-|TRBV19
CASSRQGPGHLGGYTF
TGTGCCAGTAGCCGACAGGGACCAGGGCATTTGGGAGGCTACACCTTC
>TRBJ1-5|TRBD1|-|TRBV7-9
CASSSWTGRGRNQPQHF
TGTGCCAGCAGCTCATGGACAGGGAGGGGCCGCAATCAGCCCCAGCATTTT
>TRBJ1-2|-|-|TRBV5-4
CASSKLGALEGYTF
TGTGCCAGCAGCAAGCTAGGGGCGCTGGAGGGCTACACCTTC
>TRBJ1-3|TRBD1|-|TRBV4-1
CASSQGSLGQVDGNTIYF
TGCGCCAGCAGCCAAGGTTCCCTCGGACAGGTCGACGGAAACACCATATATTTT
>TRBJ1-2|-|-|TRBV11-3
CASSLGSRTYGYTF
TGTGCCAGCAGCTTAGGATCAAGGACCTATGGCTACACCTTC
>TRBJ1-2|-|-|TRBV20-1
CSASESVGYTF
TGCAGTGCTTCCGAATCGGTCGGCTACACCTTC
>TRBJ2-5|-|few|TRBV12-3/TRBV12-4
CASSSAVVQETQYF
TGTGCCAGCAGTTCGGCAGTAGTCCAAGAGACCCAGTACTTC
>TRBJ2-1|TRBD1|-|TRBV6-1
CASSLTGEQGNEQFF
TGTGCCAGCAGTCTTACAGGGGAACAGGGCAATGAGCAGTTCTTC
>TRBJ1-1|-|-|TRBV7-2
CASSLMGGRGTEAFF
TGTGCCAGCAGCTTAATGGGAGGGAGGGGCACTGAAGCTTTCTTT
>TRBJ1-1|-|few|TRBV6-1
CASSVRYMNTEAFF
TGTGCCAGCAGTGTAAGGTACATGAACACTGAAGCTTTCTTT
>TRBJ1-6|-|-|TRBV27
CASRNGNNSPLHF
TGTGCCAGCCGAAACGGGAATAATTCACCCCTCCACTTT
>TRBJ2-5|TRBD2|few|TRBV29-1
CSLFSGRETQYF
TGCAGCCTTTTTAGCGGGAGGGAGACCCAGTACTTC
>TRBJ2-2|TRBD1|few|TRBV24-1
CATGDRGLDTGELFF
TGTGCCACCGGGGACAGGGGGCTTGACACCGGGGAGCTGTTTTTT
>TRBJ1-3|-|once|TRBV12-3/TRBV12-4
CASSSPGNTIYF
TGTGCCAGCAGTTCTCCTGGAAACACCATATATTTT
>TRBJ2-2|-|-|TRBV7-8
CASSPPGTPRGTGELFF
TGTGCCAGCAGCCCCCCCGGGACACCTCGTGGGACCGGGGAGCTGTTTTTT
>TRBJ2-1|TRBD1|-|TRBV20-1
CSARPGQRNEQFF
TGCAGTGCTAGGCCGGGACAGCGAAATGAGCAGTTCTTC
>TRBJ1-2|-|few|TRBV19
CASSTRNRDRGYTF
TGTGCCAGTAGTACTCGAAACAGGGATCGCGGCTACACCTTC
>TRBJ2-4|-|-|TRBV20-1
CSSSHSTSGIQYF
-
>TRBJ1-4|-|-|TRBV7-2
CASSPPDRPTNEKLFF
TGTGCCAGCAGCCCTCCTGACAGACCAACTAATGAAAAACTGTTTTTT